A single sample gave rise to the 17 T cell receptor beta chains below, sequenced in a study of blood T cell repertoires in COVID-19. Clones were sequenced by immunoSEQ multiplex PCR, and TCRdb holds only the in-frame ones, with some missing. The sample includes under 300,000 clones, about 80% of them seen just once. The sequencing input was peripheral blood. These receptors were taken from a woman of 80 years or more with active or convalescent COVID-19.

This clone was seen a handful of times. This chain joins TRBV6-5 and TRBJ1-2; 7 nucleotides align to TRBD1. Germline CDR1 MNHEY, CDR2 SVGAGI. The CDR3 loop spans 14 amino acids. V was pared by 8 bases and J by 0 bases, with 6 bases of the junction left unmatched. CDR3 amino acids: CASGIDRANYGYTF. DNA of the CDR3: TGTGCCAGCGGTATCGACAGGGCTAACTATGGCTACACCTTC.

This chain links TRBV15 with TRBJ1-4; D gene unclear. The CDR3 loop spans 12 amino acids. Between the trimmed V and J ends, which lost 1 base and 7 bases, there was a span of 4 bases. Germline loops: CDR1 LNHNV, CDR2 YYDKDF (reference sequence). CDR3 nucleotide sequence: TGTGCCACCAGCAGAGCGCGTGAAAAACTGTTTTTT. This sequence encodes CATSRAREKLFF.

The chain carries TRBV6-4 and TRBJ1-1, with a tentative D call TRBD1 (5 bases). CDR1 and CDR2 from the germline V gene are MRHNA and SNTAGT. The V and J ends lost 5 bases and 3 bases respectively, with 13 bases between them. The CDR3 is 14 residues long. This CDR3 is CASSSVEGDTEAFF. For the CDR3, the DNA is TGTGCCAGCAGTTCCGTAGAAGGGGACACTGAAGCTTTCTTT.

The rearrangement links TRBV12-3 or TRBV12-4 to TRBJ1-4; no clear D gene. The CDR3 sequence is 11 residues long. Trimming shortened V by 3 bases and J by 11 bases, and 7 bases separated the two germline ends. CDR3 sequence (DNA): TGTGCCAGCAGTTTCGGAGATAAACTGTTTTTT. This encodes CASSFGDKLFF.

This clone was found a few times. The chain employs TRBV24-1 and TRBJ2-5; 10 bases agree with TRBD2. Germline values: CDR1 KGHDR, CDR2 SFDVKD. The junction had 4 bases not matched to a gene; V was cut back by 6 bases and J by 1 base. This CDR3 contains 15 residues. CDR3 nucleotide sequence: TGTGCCACCAGTAAGACTAGCGGGCGCCAAGAGACCCAGTACTTC. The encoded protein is CATSKTSGRQETQYF.

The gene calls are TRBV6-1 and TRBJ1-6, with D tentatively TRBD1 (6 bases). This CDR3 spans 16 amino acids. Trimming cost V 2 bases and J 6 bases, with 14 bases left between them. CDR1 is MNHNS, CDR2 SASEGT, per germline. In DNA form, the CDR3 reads TGTGCCAGCAGTGAAAGCTCAGGGGCAAGTAATTCACCCCTCCACTTT. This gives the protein CASSESSGASNSPLHF.

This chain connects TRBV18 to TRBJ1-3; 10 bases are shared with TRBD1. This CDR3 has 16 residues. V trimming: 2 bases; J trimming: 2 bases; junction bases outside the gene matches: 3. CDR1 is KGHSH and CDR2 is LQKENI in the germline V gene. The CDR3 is CASSPSGQGTGNTIYF. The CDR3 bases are TGTGCCAGCTCACCATCGGGACAGGGGACTGGAAACACCATATATTTT.

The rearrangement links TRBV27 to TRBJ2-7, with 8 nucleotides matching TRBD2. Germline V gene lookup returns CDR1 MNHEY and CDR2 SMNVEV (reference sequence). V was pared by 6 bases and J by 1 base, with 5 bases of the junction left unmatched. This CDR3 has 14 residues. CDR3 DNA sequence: TGTGCCAGCAGCTCCGGGACTAGATCCTACGAGCAGTACTTC. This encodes CASSSGTRSYEQYF.

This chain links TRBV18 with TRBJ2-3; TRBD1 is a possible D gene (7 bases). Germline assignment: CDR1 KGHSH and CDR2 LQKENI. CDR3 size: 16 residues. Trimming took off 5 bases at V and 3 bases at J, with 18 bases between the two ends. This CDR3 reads CASSRRQGGDTDTQYF. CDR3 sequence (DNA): TGTGCCAGCTCAAGGAGACAGGGAGGAGATACAGATACGCAGTATTTT. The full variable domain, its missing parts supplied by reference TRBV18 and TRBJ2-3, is NAGVMQNPRHLVRRRGQEARLRCSPMKGHSHVYWYRQLPEEGLKFMVYLQKENIIDESGMPKERFSAEFPKEGPSILRIQQVVRGDSAAYFCASSRRQGGDTDTQYFGPGTRLTVL.

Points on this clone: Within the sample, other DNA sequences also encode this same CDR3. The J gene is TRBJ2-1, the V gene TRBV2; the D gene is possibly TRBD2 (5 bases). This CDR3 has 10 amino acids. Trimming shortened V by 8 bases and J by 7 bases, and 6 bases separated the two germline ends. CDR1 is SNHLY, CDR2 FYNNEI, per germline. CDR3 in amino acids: CASRGNEQFF. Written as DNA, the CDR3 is TGTGCCAGCCGAGGGAATGAGCAGTTCTTC.

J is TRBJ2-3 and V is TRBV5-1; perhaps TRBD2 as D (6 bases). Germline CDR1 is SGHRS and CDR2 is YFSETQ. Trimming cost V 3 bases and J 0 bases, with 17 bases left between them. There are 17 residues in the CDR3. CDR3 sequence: CASSWGVLTTSTDTQYF. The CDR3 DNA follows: TGCGCCAGCAGCTGGGGGGTCCTAACAACTAGCACAGATACGCAGTATTTT.

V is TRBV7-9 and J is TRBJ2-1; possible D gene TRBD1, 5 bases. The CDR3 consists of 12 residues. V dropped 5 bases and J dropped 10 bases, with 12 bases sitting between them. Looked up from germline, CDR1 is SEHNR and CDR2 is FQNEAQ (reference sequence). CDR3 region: CASSPPGNEQFF. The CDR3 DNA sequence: TGTGCCAGCAGCCCGCCAGGGAACGAGCAGTTCTTC. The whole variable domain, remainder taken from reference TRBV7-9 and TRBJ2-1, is DTGVSQNPRHKITKRGQNVTFRCDPISEHNRLYWYRQTLGQGPEFLTYFQNEAQLEKSRLLSDRFSAERPKGSFSTLEIQRTEQGDSAMYLCASSPPGNEQFFGPGTRLTVL.

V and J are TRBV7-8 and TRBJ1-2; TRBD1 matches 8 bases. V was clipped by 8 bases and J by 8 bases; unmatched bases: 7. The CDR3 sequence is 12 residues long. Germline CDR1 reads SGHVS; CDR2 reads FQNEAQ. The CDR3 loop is CASGGQGNGYTF. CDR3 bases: TGTGCCAGCGGTGGACAGGGTAACGGCTACACCTTC.

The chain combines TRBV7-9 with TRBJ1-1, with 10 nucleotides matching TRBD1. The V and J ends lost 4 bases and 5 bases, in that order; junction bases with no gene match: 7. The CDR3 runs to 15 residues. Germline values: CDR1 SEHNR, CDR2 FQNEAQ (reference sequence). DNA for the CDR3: TGTGCCAGCAGCTCGCGGACAGGGGGGGAGACTGAAGCTTTCTTT. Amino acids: CASSSRTGGETEAFF.

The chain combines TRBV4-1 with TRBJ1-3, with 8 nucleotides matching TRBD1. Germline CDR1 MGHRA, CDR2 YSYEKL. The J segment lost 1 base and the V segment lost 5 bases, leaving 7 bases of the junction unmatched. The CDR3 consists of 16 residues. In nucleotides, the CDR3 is TGCGCCAGCAGCTACAGGGGGGATATGTCTGGAAACACCATATATTTT. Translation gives CASSYRGDMSGNTIYF.

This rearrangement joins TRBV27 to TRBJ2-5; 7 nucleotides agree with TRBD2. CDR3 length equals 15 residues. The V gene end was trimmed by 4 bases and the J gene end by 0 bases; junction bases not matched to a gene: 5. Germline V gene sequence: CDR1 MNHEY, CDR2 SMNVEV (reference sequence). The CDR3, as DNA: TGTGCCAGCAGTTCCCCCCTAGCGGACCAAGAGACCCAGTACTTC. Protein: CASSSPLADQETQYF.

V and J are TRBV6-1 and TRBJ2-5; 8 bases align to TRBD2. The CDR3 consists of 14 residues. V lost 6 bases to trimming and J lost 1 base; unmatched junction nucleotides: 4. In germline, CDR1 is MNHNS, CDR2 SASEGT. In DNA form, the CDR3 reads TGTGCCAGCAGAAAGCGGGGGCCCCAAGAGACCCAGTACTTC. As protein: CASRKRGPQETQYF.